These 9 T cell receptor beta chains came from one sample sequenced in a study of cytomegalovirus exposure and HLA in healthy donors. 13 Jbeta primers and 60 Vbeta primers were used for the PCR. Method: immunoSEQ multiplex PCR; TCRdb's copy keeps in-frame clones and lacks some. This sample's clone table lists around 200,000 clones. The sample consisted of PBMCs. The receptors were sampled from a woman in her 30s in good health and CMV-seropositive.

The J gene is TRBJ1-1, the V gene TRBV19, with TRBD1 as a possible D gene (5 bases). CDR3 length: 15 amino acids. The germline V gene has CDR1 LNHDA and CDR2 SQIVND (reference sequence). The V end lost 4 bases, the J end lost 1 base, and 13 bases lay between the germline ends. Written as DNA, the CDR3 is TGTGCCAGTAGTAGTTATAGGAGGGGGAACACTGAAGCTTTCTTT. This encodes CASSSYRRGNTEAFF.

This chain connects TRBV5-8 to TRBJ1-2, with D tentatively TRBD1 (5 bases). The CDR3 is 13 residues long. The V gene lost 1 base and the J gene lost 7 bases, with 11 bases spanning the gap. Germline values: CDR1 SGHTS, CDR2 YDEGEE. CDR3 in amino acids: CASSLLAGSGYTF. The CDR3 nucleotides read TGTGCCAGCAGCTTGCTGGCAGGGTCTGGCTACACCTTC.

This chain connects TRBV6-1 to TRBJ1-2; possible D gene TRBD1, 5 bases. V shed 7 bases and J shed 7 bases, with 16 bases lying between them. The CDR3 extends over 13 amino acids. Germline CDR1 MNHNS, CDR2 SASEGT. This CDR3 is CASTPTGRGGYTF. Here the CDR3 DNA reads TGTGCCAGCACCCCAACGGGGCGGGGTGGCTACACCTTC.

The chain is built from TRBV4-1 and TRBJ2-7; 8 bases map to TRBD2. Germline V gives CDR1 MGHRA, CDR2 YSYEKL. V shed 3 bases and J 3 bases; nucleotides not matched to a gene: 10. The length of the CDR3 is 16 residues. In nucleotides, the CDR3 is TGCGCCAGCAGCCAGGGTCACGGGGGGGAGATCTACGAGCAGTACTTC. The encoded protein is CASSQGHGGEIYEQYF.

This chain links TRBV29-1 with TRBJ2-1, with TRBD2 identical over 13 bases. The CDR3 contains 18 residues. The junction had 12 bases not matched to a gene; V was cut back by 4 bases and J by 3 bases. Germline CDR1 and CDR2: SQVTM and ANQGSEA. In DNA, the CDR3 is TGCAGCGTTGGGGGGACTAGCGGGAATCAAGACAACTACAATGAGCAGTTCTTC. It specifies CSVGGTSGNQDNYNEQFF.

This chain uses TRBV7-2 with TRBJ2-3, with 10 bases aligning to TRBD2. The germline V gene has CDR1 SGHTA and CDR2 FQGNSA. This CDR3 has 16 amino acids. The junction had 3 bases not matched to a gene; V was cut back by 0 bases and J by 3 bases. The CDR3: CASSLALAGETDTQYF. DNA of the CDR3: TGTGCCAGCAGCTTAGCGCTAGCGGGAGAAACAGATACGCAGTATTTT.

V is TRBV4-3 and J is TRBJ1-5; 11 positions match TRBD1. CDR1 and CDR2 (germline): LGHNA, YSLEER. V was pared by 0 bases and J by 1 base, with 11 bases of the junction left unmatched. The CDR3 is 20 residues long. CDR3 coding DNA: TGCGCCAGCAGCCAAGATCTGGACAGGGGGCCGGTATTGAGCAATCAGCCCCAGCATTTT. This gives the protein CASSQDLDRGPVLSNQPQHF.

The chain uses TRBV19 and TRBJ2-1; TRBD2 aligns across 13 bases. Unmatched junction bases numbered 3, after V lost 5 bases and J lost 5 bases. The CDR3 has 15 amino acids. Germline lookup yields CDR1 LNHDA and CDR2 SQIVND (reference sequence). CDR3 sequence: CASSVGTSGNNEQFF. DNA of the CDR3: TGTGCCAGTAGTGTCGGGACTAGCGGGAACAATGAGCAGTTCTTC.

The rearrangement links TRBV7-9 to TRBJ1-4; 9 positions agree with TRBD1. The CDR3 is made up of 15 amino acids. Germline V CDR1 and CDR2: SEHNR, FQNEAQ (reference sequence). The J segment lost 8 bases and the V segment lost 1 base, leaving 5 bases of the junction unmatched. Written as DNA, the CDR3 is TGTGCCAGCAGCTTAGAGGACAGGGGTGGAGAAAAACTGTTTTTT. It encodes CASSLEDRGGEKLFF. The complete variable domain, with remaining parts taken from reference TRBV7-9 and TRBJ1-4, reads DTGVSQNPRHKITKRGQNVTFRCDPISEHNRLYWYRQTLGQGPEFLTYFQNEAQLEKSRLLSDRFSAERPKGSFSTLEIQRTEQGDSAMYLCASSLEDRGGEKLFFGSGTQLSVL.